The sequence of this T cell receptor beta chain was determined in a study of blood T cell repertoires in COVID-19. For the study at large: Samples representing acute and convalescent COVID-19 were sourced from the United States, Italy and Spain. The analysed material was cDNA or gDNA that came from T cells, B-cell-depleted T cells, or PBMCs.

Per the germline V gene, CDR1 is SGHAT and CDR2 is FQNNGV. CDR3 length: 14 residues. V dropped 2 bases and J dropped 3 bases, with 11 bases sitting between them. TCRdb's table, derived via immunoSEQ multiplex PCR, lists solely in-frame clones and lacks some. The sample lists around 250,000 clones; around 90% were seen once. The sequence was obtained from a human donor in a cohort sampled during active COVID-19. The sequenced material came from peripheral blood. The rearrangement joins TRBV11-2 to TRBJ2-7, with D tentatively TRBD1 (5 bases). In DNA, the CDR3 is TGTGCCAGCAGCTTAACGGACAAGGGCTACGAGCAGTACTTC. It is translated as CASSLTDKGYEQYF.